Following are 24 T cell receptor beta chains from one sample sequenced in a study of graft-versus-host responses after intestinal transplantation. No antigens are known for them. The assay was immunoSEQ multiplex PCR, and TCRdb's table has in-frame clones only and misses some. The data hold approximately 33,000 clones, with about 79% observed a single time. Sequences were derived from unstimulated CD8+ T cells sorted from spleen or lymph node cells, sampled before intestinal transplant. The receptor source for this set is a human donor who received an intestinal transplant.

The chain recombines TRBV27 with TRBJ2-7; 7 bases are shared with TRBD1. V lost 10 bases, J lost 0 bases, and 9 bases stayed unmatched. This CDR3 region has 14 residues. In germline, CDR1 is MNHEY, CDR2 SMNVEV (reference sequence). The CDR3 region has the DNA TGTGCCACCTCCGACAGGGAGAACTCCTACGAGCAGTACTTC. Translated: CATSDRENSYEQYF.

CDR3 bases: TGCGCCAGCAGCCCAAGGGGACTTACTTACAATGAGCAGTTCTTC. Translated, it gives CASSPRGLTYNEQFF. The rearrangement links TRBV5-1 to TRBJ2-1, with a possible D match to TRBD2 (6 bases). Trimming pared 4 bases from V and 4 bases from J, leaving 15 bases between. Germline V CDR1 and CDR2: SGHRS, YFSETQ. There are 15 residues in the CDR3.

The rearrangement links TRBV7-8 to TRBJ1-4, with 9 bases that match TRBD1. V shed 3 bases, J shed 0 bases, and the junction held 2 bases outside the gene matches. CDR1 SGHVS and CDR2 FQNEAQ come from the germline V gene. The CDR3 totals 16 residues. The CDR3 region is CASSLDRGTTNEKLFF. In nucleotides, the CDR3 is TGTGCCAGCAGCTTGGACAGGGGAACAACTAATGAAAAACTGTTTTTT.

The rearrangement uses TRBV28 and TRBJ2-3, with D possibly being TRBD2 (5 bases). The CDR3 is 16 residues long. Germline CDR1 MDHEN, CDR2 SYDVKM. The V gene lost 2 bases and the J gene lost 7 bases, with 19 bases spanning the gap. The CDR3 DNA is TGTGCCAGCAGTTTAGGGGTCCCGGGGAAAACGTATACGCAGTATTTT. This sequence encodes CASSLGVPGKTYTQYF.

The DNA of the CDR3 is TGTGCCAGCAGCTTACTATCGGCGGGACGCGAAGATACGCAGTATTTT. Translated: CASSLLSAGREDTQYF. The chain is built from TRBV7-6 and TRBJ2-3; perhaps TRBD2 as D (6 bases). The V end lost 2 bases, the J end lost 5 bases, and 17 bases lay between the germline ends. Looked up from germline, CDR1 is SGHVS and CDR2 is FNYEAQ. This CDR3 is built from 16 residues. The whole variable domain, remainder taken from reference TRBV7-6 and TRBJ2-3, is GAGVSQSPRYKVTKRGQDVALRCDPISGHVSLYWYRQALGQGPEFLTYFNYEAQQDKSGLPNDRFSAERPEGSISTLTIQRTEQRDSAMYRCASSLLSAGREDTQYFGPGTRLTVL.

The chain is built from TRBV28 and TRBJ1-3; TRBD1 is a possible D gene (5 bases). Germline CDR1 reads MDHEN; CDR2 reads SYDVKM. Trimming stripped 4 bases from V and 4 bases from J, with 14 bases between. This CDR3 has 15 amino acids. The CDR3 nucleotides read TGTGCCAGCAGTTGGGGTTGGGCAGGGGGAAACACCATATATTTT. As protein: CASSWGWAGGNTIYF.

This chain links TRBV6-5 with TRBJ1-1, with a possible D match to TRBD1 (5 bases). V lost 4 bases and J 11 bases, leaving 17 bases between the germline ends. The CDR3 spans 13 residues. In germline, CDR1 is MNHEY, CDR2 SVGAGI. Written as DNA, the CDR3 is TGTGCCAGCAGTTCAGACAGTCCCCTGAGGGCTTTCTTT. This sequence encodes CASSSDSPLRAFF.

The V gene is TRBV5-6, the J gene TRBJ1-1; weak D call: TRBD1 (5 bases). V lost 2 bases and J lost 0, with 14 bases in between. The CDR3 totals 16 residues. CDR1 and CDR2 from the germline V gene are SGHDT and YYEEEE. CDR3 residues: CASSFSMGGMNTEAFF. CDR3 sequence (DNA): TGTGCCAGCAGCTTCTCCATGGGGGGAATGAACACTGAAGCTTTCTTT.

The rearrangement joins TRBV4-1 to TRBJ2-7, with 9 positions matching TRBD2. J lost 5 bases, V lost 1 base, and 3 bases had no gene match. This CDR3 is built from 14 residues. CDR1 is MGHRA and CDR2 is YSYEKL in the germline V gene. The DNA of the CDR3 is TGCGCCAGCAGCCAAGGGACTAGCGTCAACGAGCAGTACTTC. Translating it yields CASSQGTSVNEQYF.

V and J are TRBV18 and TRBJ2-7; 9 bases are a match to TRBD1. With 5 bases clipped from V and 3 bases from J, the junction kept 5 bases outside the gene matches. Germline V gene sequence: CDR1 KGHSH, CDR2 LQKENI. This CDR3 region has 14 residues. DNA of the CDR3: TGTGCCAGCTCAGAGGGACAGGGAATCTACGAGCAGTACTTC. This codes for CASSEGQGIYEQYF.

This clone has only a few counts. This chain links TRBV4-2 with TRBJ2-3, with D perhaps TRBD2 (7 bases). Germline CDR1 reads LGHNA; CDR2 reads YNFKEQ. CDR3 length: 19 amino acids. Between the trimmed V and J ends, which lost 3 bases and 2 bases, there was a span of 24 bases. Here the CDR3 DNA reads TGTGCCAGCAGCCAGCGAAGGAGGGGGTGGGGGGGAATCACAGATACGCAGTATTTT. Protein sequence: CASSQRRRGWGGITDTQYF.

V is TRBV6-5 and J is TRBJ2-1; 11 bases map to TRBD1. The CDR3 spans 15 residues. Germline V gene sequence: CDR1 MNHEY, CDR2 SVGAGI. J was trimmed by 8 bases and V by 4 bases; bases with no gene match: 7. The CDR3 protein is CASSLGTGGGYEQFF. In nucleotides, the CDR3 is TGTGCCAGCAGTTTGGGGACAGGGGGAGGCTATGAGCAGTTCTTC.

The rearrangement joins TRBV28 to TRBJ2-7; 12 bases are shared with TRBD1. V shed 1 base and J 3 bases; nucleotides not matched to a gene: 4. The CDR3 is 16 residues long. CDR1 and CDR2 from the germline V gene are MDHEN and SYDVKM. CDR3 loop: CASSLLGTGGYYEQYF. Written as DNA, the CDR3 is TGTGCCAGCAGTTTATTAGGGACAGGGGGCTACTACGAGCAGTACTTC.

This chain connects TRBV5-1 to TRBJ2-7, with a weak D call TRBD2 (6 bases). Trimming left V 2 bases short and J 6 bases short, with 9 bases between. The CDR3 has 12 residues. Germline values: CDR1 SGHRS, CDR2 YFSETQ. The chain's CDR3 is CASSFRGAEQYF. The CDR3 nucleotides are TGCGCCAGCAGCTTCCGCGGGGCCGAGCAGTACTTC.

The chain combines TRBV6-5 with TRBJ2-7; 11 bases are shared with TRBD1. The CDR3 is 15 amino acids. Per germline, CDR1 MNHEY and CDR2 SVGAGI. The ends lost 2 bases at V and 6 bases at J; junction bases unmatched: 6. The CDR3: CASSYEDRGPREQYF. DNA of the CDR3: TGTGCCAGCAGTTACGAGGACAGGGGGCCTCGCGAGCAGTACTTC.

The CDR3 DNA follows: TGTGCCAGCAGTTACCCTCGGGTGGGGGGGGACACAGATACGCAGTATTTT. Its protein is CASSYPRVGGDTDTQYF. The chain combines TRBV28 with TRBJ2-3, with 7 bases aligning to TRBD2. The CDR3 totals 17 residues. With V trimmed by 4 bases and J by 2 bases, 12 bases remained unmatched. Germline-derived CDR1 and CDR2 are MDHEN and SYDVKM. The full variable domain, its missing parts supplied by reference TRBV28 and TRBJ2-3, is DVKVTQSSRYLVKRTGEKVFLECVQDMDHENMFWYRQDPGLGLRLIYFSYDVKMKEKGDIPEGYSVSREKKERFSLILESASTNQTSMYLCASSYPRVGGDTDTQYFGPGTRLTVL.

The chain couples TRBV5-4 to TRBJ2-6; 7 nucleotides line up with TRBD1. CDR1 and CDR2 from the germline V gene are SGHNT and YYREEE (reference sequence). The V segment lost 4 bases and the J segment 0 bases; nucleotides outside the gene matches: 13. The CDR3 covers 19 residues. CDR3 in amino acids: CASSLERTGLSSGANVLTF. The DNA for the CDR3 is TGTGCCAGCAGCCTGGAAAGGACAGGTTTGAGCTCTGGGGCCAACGTCCTGACTTTC.

The gene calls are TRBV29-1 and TRBJ2-3; D is ambiguous. The CDR3 length is 12 residues. V was trimmed by 2 bases and J by 8 bases, leaving 11 bases between them. Germline CDR1 and CDR2: SQVTM and ANQGSEA. The CDR3 sequence: CSVETPIGTQYF. The CDR3 coding sequence is TGCAGCGTTGAAACCCCCATCGGTACGCAGTATTTT.

The chain couples TRBV7-8 to TRBJ2-7, with TRBD1 as a possible D gene (5 bases). CDR3 size: 13 residues. Trimming removed 8 bases at V and 6 bases at J, with 17 bases between. Germline CDR1 and CDR2: SGHVS and FQNEAQ. Here the CDR3 reads CASGAPPRTEQYF. The DNA of the CDR3 is TGTGCCAGCGGGGCGCCCCCACGTACCGAGCAGTACTTC.

The chain uses TRBV5-8 and TRBJ1-2; D is ambiguous. With 3 bases removed from V and 2 bases from J, the gap between germline ends came to 14 bases. Germline CDR1 is SGHTS and CDR2 is YDEGEE. This CDR3 has 15 amino acids. The CDR3 DNA reads as TGTGCCAGCAGCTCCAGAGGAGGGCGGAACTATGGCTACACCTTC. Protein: CASSSRGGRNYGYTF.

The rearrangement joins TRBV5-1 to TRBJ2-3, with a weak D call TRBD2 (6 bases). With 2 bases removed from V and 0 bases from J, the gap between germline ends came to 16 bases. Germline CDR1 is SGHRS and CDR2 is YFSETQ. The CDR3 contains 17 residues. The CDR3 sequence: CASSLGGDLPSTDTQYF. CDR3 in DNA: TGCGCCAGCAGCTTAGGAGGGGACCTGCCTAGCACAGATACGCAGTATTTT.

This clone was observed a few times. This chain links TRBV18 with TRBJ2-3, with D maybe TRBD2 (5 bases). The CDR3 consists of 13 residues. The germline gives CDR1 KGHSH, CDR2 LQKENI. With 4 bases removed from V and 10 bases from J, the gap between germline ends came to 15 bases. As DNA, the CDR3 is TGTGCCAGCTCACTCCCGTGGGAGCGTCCGCAGTATTTT. This sequence encodes CASSLPWERPQYF.

This chain joins TRBV2 and TRBJ2-1; 11 nucleotides match TRBD1. Germline CDR1 SNHLY, CDR2 FYNNEI. The CDR3 has 16 amino acids. V lost 9 bases, J lost 4 bases, and 11 bases stayed unmatched. The CDR3 is CARTDRGQEAYNEQFF. The CDR3, as DNA: TGTGCCAGGACGGACAGGGGGCAAGAAGCGTACAATGAGCAGTTCTTC. Based on the CDR3 plus reference TRBV2 and TRBJ2-1, the full variable domain is EPEVTQTPSHQVTQMGQEVILRCVPISNHLYFYWYRQILGQKVEFLVSFYNNEISEKSEIFDDQFSVERPDGSNFTLKIRSTKLEDSAMYFCARTDRGQEAYNEQFFGPGTRLTVL.

This clone is labeled medium-sized. The chain is built from TRBV28 and TRBJ2-7; D is possibly TRBD2 (5 bases). The CDR3 covers 14 residues. Germline lookup yields CDR1 MDHEN and CDR2 SYDVKM. V gave up 3 bases and J gave up 2 bases, with 11 bases separating them. CDR3 protein: CASSFSLRAYEQYF. CDR3 coding DNA: TGTGCCAGCAGTTTCTCCCTGAGGGCCTACGAGCAGTACTTC.